The T cell receptor (beta chain) described here comes from a study of blood T cell repertoires in COVID-19. For the study at large: T cells, B-cell-depleted T cells, or PBMCs provided the cDNA or gDNA that served as material.

Methods used by the authors: Reference gene primer amplification in the assay estimated nucleated cell counts. This table comes from immunoSEQ multiplex PCR, and its TCRdb copy is limited to in-frame clones, with some not included. The V and J calls and clone size come from that table; D and trimming were worked out from the DNA. The top ten clones hold about 6.1% of a sample with around 280,000 clones, approximately 88% of them seen once. Germline V gene data show CDR1 as WSHSY and CDR2 as SAAADI. Trimming stripped 5 bases from V and 4 bases from J, with 7 bases between. CDR3 size: 12 residues. Categorization into cohorts depended on clinical history that participants reported. Recovered status applied to Cohort 3 donors who had two consecutive negative PCRs. It also applied to those with clearance or with symptom resolution.

The sequencing input was PBMCs or T cells enriched from blood (not recorded which). The clonotype originates from a woman between 35 and 50 years old who had recovered from COVID-19. V gene TRBV10-2 combines with J gene TRBJ2-3; tentatively, D is TRBD1 (5 bases). CDR3 DNA: TGCGCCAGCAGTAGGGGCCCAGATACGCAGTATTTT. Amino acid sequence: CASSRGPDTQYF.